One sample yielded the 20 T cell receptor beta chains listed below, sequenced in a study of CD8 T cells in Susac syndrome. Random hexamers were used to reverse transcribe roughly 0.45 to 1 ug of RNA. TCRdb recomputed calls from the immunoSEQ multiplex PCR reads with MiXCR, one row per CDR3 protein. Of about 250,000 distinct CDR3 sequences listed, just under 95% are singletons. Sequences were obtained from CD4+ T cells from PBMCs. All receptors derive from a human donor with multiple sclerosis.

This chain uses TRBV6-1 with TRBJ2-4; D not resolved. The CDR3 is made up of 12 amino acids. V gave up 3 bases and J gave up 9 bases, with 9 bases separating them. Germline V gene sequence: CDR1 MNHNS, CDR2 SASEGT. Here the CDR3 DNA reads TGTGCCAGCAGTGACGCGGAAGGCATTCAGTACTTC. This codes for CASSDAEGIQYF.

V gene TRBV6-1 combines with J gene TRBJ1-5; D remains ambiguous. This CDR3 spans 13 amino acids. Per the germline V gene, CDR1 is MNHNS and CDR2 is SASEGT. The V and J ends lost 6 bases and 4 bases respectively, with 10 bases between them. CDR3 amino acids: CASRRTENQPQHF. CDR3 DNA sequence: TGTGCCAGCAGGCGGACTGAGAATCAGCCCCAGCATTTT.

CDR3 sequence (DNA): TGTGCCAGTAGTACGGGAGACTATGAAAAACTGTTTTTT. Its translation is CASSTGDYEKLFF. This sequence joins TRBV19 and TRBJ1-4; D gene unclear. Germline V gives CDR1 LNHDA, CDR2 SQIVND (reference sequence). Trimming removed 4 bases from V and 6 bases from J, with 9 bases in between. The CDR3 spans 13 residues.

The chain recombines TRBV7-2 with TRBJ2-1; 9 positions match TRBD1. Per the germline V gene, CDR1 is SGHTA and CDR2 is FQGNSA. Trimming cost V 5 bases and J 4 bases; bases outside gene matches: 6. The CDR3 contains 15 residues. DNA of the CDR3: TGTGCCAGCAGCCAGGACAGGGGTTTATACAATGAGCAGTTCTTC. Amino acids: CASSQDRGLYNEQFF.

This chain links TRBV7-2 with TRBJ2-4; D may correspond to TRBD1 or TRBD2 (5 bases each). The CDR3 loop spans 14 amino acids. Germline assignment: CDR1 SGHTA and CDR2 FQGNSA. The V end was cut by 5 bases, the J end by 6 bases, with 14 bases between. As DNA, the CDR3 is TGTGCCAGCAGCGTCGGGACCACTCTAAACATTCAGTACTTC. Amino acid sequence: CASSVGTTLNIQYF.

The chain joins TRBV5-4 to TRBJ1-5; tentative D call: TRBD1 (5 bases). The germline V and J ends were trimmed by 1 base and 5 bases, with 10 bases remaining between them. Germline V gene data show CDR1 as SGHNT and CDR2 as YYREEE (reference sequence). CDR3 length: 14 residues. Written as DNA, the CDR3 is TGTGCCAGCAGCTTGTGGGACGAGGATCAGCCCCAGCATTTT. It codes for CASSLWDEDQPQHF.

The chain has TRBV4-1 and TRBJ2-2, with 8 bases matching TRBD2. The V and J ends lost 4 bases and 3 bases, in that order; junction bases with no gene match: 7. The germline gives CDR1 MGHRA, CDR2 YSYEKL. This CDR3 contains 16 residues. The CDR3 coding sequence is TGCGCCAGCAGCCCGTCGGGGGGGGCTGACACCGGGGAGCTGTTTTTT. Residues: CASSPSGGADTGELFF.

This chain links TRBV25-1 with TRBJ2-4; D possibly corresponds to TRBD1 (5 bases). CDR3 size: 12 residues. Trimming pared 4 bases from V and 6 bases from J, leaving 7 bases between. CDR1 is MGHDK and CDR2 is SYGVNS in the germline V gene. CDR3 sequence: CASSGGRNIQYF. The CDR3 DNA sequence: TGTGCCAGCAGTGGGGGCAGAAACATTCAGTACTTC.

The V and J genes are TRBV7-2 and TRBJ2-1; D gene ambiguous. The CDR3 loop spans 14 amino acids. The V end was cut by 2 bases, the J end by 4 bases, with 9 bases between. Looked up from germline, CDR1 is SGHTA and CDR2 is FQGNSA. The CDR3 nucleotides are TGTGCCAGCAGCTTACCCAGTAGGTACAATGAGCAGTTCTTC. This gives the protein CASSLPSRYNEQFF.

The chain links TRBV3-1 to TRBJ2-2; 8 bases agree with TRBD1. Germline V gene data show CDR1 as LGHDT and CDR2 as YNNKEL (reference sequence). The CDR3 consists of 15 residues. Trimming took 2 bases from V and 6 from J; bases not matched to a gene: 5. The CDR3 protein is CASSQRQGRAGELFF. CDR3 bases: TGTGCCAGCAGCCAAAGACAGGGGCGAGCCGGGGAGCTGTTTTTT.

This rearrangement joins TRBV5-4 to TRBJ2-1, with a weak D call TRBD2 (7 bases). Trimming cost V 0 bases and J 8 bases, with 12 bases left between them. CDR3 length: 14 amino acids. Germline values: CDR1 SGHNT, CDR2 YYREEE (reference sequence). The CDR3 loop is CASSLGGGRDEQFF. The CDR3 bases are TGTGCCAGCAGCTTGGGGGGGGGCCGAGATGAGCAGTTCTTC.

The V call is TRBV15, the J call TRBJ1-6, with D unresolved. Germline V gene data show CDR1 as LNHNV and CDR2 as YYDKDF (reference sequence). The CDR3 consists of 15 residues. Trimming cost V 1 base and J 7 bases, with 11 bases left between them. CDR3 sequence reads: CATSRGGVSNSPLHF. In nucleotides, the CDR3 is TGTGCCACCAGCAGAGGAGGTGTATCCAATTCACCCCTCCACTTT.

The chain is built from TRBV6-5 and TRBJ1-5, with 8 bases identical to TRBD1. The germline V gene encodes CDR1 MNHEY and CDR2 SVGAGI. The length of the CDR3 is 15 residues. Germline trimming cut 4 bases from V and 5 bases from J; bases unmatched to any gene: 7. The CDR3 bases are TGTGCCAGCAGTTCCCACGGGACAGGCGATCAGCCCCAGCATTTT. Its translation: CASSSHGTGDQPQHF.

The chain carries TRBV27 and TRBJ1-2; 8 bases fit TRBD1. Germline-derived CDR1 and CDR2 are MNHEY and SMNVEV (reference sequence). J lost 2 bases, V lost 9 bases, and 8 bases had no gene match. The CDR3 sequence is 14 residues long. The CDR3, as DNA: TGTGCCAGTGCCACAGGGGGGGAGAACTATGGCTACACCTTC. This translates into CASATGGENYGYTF.

The rearrangement joins TRBV20-1 to TRBJ2-5; the D gene is possibly TRBD2 (5 bases). Trimming pared 2 bases from V and 4 bases from J, leaving 8 bases between. Germline CDR1 is DFQATT and CDR2 is SNEGSKA (reference sequence). The CDR3 loop spans 12 amino acids. The CDR3 protein is CSARPGSETQYF. CDR3 sequence (DNA): TGCAGTGCTAGACCGGGGTCAGAGACCCAGTACTTC.

The chain links TRBV20-1 to TRBJ2-5; D gene ambiguous. This CDR3 is 14 amino acids long. Germline-derived CDR1 and CDR2 are DFQATT and SNEGSKA (reference sequence). With 5 bases removed from V and 5 bases from J, the gap between germline ends came to 18 bases. The CDR3, as DNA: TGCAGTGCTCGACGTAGTAGGTCCGGGGAGACCCAGTACTTC. Amino acids: CSARRSRSGETQYF.

The rearrangement joins TRBV27 to TRBJ1-1, with D possibly matching TRBD1 (6 bases). V gave up 5 bases and J gave up 3 bases, with 16 bases separating them. Germline values: CDR1 MNHEY, CDR2 SMNVEV (reference sequence). The CDR3 sequence is 15 residues long. For the CDR3, the DNA is TGTGCCAGCAGTCCCTACACAGGGAGAGACACTGAAGCTTTCTTT. Protein product: CASSPYTGRDTEAFF.

This chain uses TRBV28 with TRBJ2-7; D not certain. The CDR3 has 12 residues. The ends were cut back, 2 bases at V and 7 bases at J, with 9 bases in the middle. In germline, CDR1 is MDHEN, CDR2 SYDVKM. The CDR3 loop reads CASSLRALEQYF. The CDR3 DNA sequence: TGTGCCAGCAGTTTACGGGCTCTTGAGCAGTACTTC. Looking up the rest from reference TRBV28 and TRBJ2-7 gives the full variable domain: DVKVTQSSRYLVKRTGEKVFLECVQDMDHENMFWYRQDPGLGLRLIYFSYDVKMKEKGDIPEGYSVSREKKERFSLILESASTNQTSMYLCASSLRALEQYFGPGTRLTVT.

This clonotype was seen just once. The rearrangement uses TRBV20-1 and TRBJ2-7; TRBD1 matches at 7 bases. The CDR3 runs 12 residues. The trim removed 4 bases at V and 3 bases at J, leaving 3 bases unmatched. Looked up from germline, CDR1 is DFQATT and CDR2 is SNEGSKA (reference sequence). CDR3 protein: CSAIRTGYEQYF. CDR3 DNA: TGCAGTGCTATCCGGACAGGCTACGAGCAGTACTTC.

This chain connects TRBV7-8 to TRBJ1-6, with unresolved D. Trimming cost V 4 bases and J 10 bases, with 11 bases left between them. Germline assignment: CDR1 SGHVS and CDR2 FQNEAQ. The CDR3 sequence is 13 residues long. CDR3 sequence (DNA): TGTGCCAGCAGCTCGATCCTTGACTCACCCCTCCACTTT. Its protein is CASSSILDSPLHF.